This is a list of T cell receptor beta chains from one sample in a study of cytomegalovirus exposure and HLA in healthy donors. Measured with immunoSEQ multiplex PCR; TCRdb has only the in-frame clones, and not every one. The data hold around 110,000 clones, with approximately 81% observed a single time. Sequencing used PBMCs. Receptors were obtained from a woman in her 30s in good health and CMV-seronegative. Each CDR3 is given with its conserved first and last residue. The D gene is left open where the match is weak. Clone size appears in some rows only: once, few, many, or a class for an expanded clone.

j_call d_call clone_size v_call cdr3_length cdr3_aa cdr3_nt
TRBJ2-1 TRBD2 NA TRBV14 17 CASSQPSLAGGPREQFF TGTGCCAGCAGCCAACCCTCTCTAGCGGGAGGGCCCAGAGAGCAGTTCTTC
TRBJ2-7 TRBD2 few TRBV5-1 14 CASRSGGDSYEQYF TGCGCCAGCAGGTCGGGGGGGGACTCCTACGAGCAGTACTTC
TRBJ2-7 NA NA TRBV18 14 CASSQGAGVNEQYF TGTGCCAGCTCCCAGGGGGCGGGAGTGAACGAGCAGTACTTC
TRBJ1-2 NA NA TRBV7-8 15 CASSLRGWGDYGYTF TGTGCCAGCAGCTTAAGAGGTTGGGGGGACTATGGCTACACCTTC
TRBJ2-7 TRBD2 NA TRBV2 14 CASRAPGLAPEQYF TGTGCCAGCAGGGCCCCGGGACTAGCCCCCGAGCAGTACTTC
TRBJ2-3 NA NA TRBV7-9 14 CASSLLGSTDTQYF TGTGCCAGCAGCCTACTAGGTTCCACAGATACGCAGTATTTT
TRBJ2-2 TRBD2 NA TRBV7-2 15 CASSSTSGRAGELFF TGTGCCAGCAGCTCGACTAGCGGGAGGGCCGGGGAGCTGTTTTTT
TRBJ2-1 TRBD2 NA TRBV9 15 CASSLGGTSFDEQFF TGTGCCAGCAGTCTCGGCGGGACTAGCTTTGACGAGCAGTTCTTC
TRBJ2-6 NA medium-sized TRBV6-4 15 CASSDSTSGANVLTF TGTGCCAGCAGTGACTCGACTTCTGGGGCCAACGTCCTGACTTTC
TRBJ1-1 NA NA TRBV18 14 CASSPQATNTEAFF TGTGCCAGCTCACCGCAGGCGACGAACACTGAAGCTTTCTTT
TRBJ2-5 NA NA TRBV5-4 13 CASSRGLIETQYF TGTGCCAGCAGTCGGGGACTGATCGAGACCCAGTACTTC
TRBJ2-1 NA NA TRBV6-4 15 CASSDGQPFYNEQFF TGTGCCAGCAGTGACGGACAGCCGTTCTACAATGAGCAGTTCTTC
TRBJ2-6 NA NA TRBV9 14 CASSVGTGANVLTF TGTGCCAGCAGCGTTGGCACTGGGGCCAACGTCCTGACTTTC
TRBJ2-2 NA NA TRBV18 14 CASSPQGNTGELFF TGTGCCAGCTCACCGCAGGGGAACACCGGGGAGCTGTTTTTT
TRBJ2-5 NA NA TRBV10-1 13 CASSEVGGETQYF TGCGCCAGCAGTGAGGTGGGGGGAGAGACCCAGTACTTC
TRBJ2-5 NA NA TRBV5-4 15 CASRAKEGAKETQYF TGTGCCAGCAGGGCCAAGGAGGGGGCTAAAGAGACCCAGTACTTC
TRBJ1-3 TRBD1 once TRBV27 16 CASSLSGTGAGNTIYF TGTGCCAGCAGTTTATCTGGGACAGGGGCTGGAAACACCATATATTTT
TRBJ1-3 TRBD1 few TRBV7-9 16 CSSSSGQGAKGNTIYF TGTTCCAGCAGCTCTGGACAGGGGGCTAAGGGCAACACCATATATTTT
TRBJ2-1 TRBD1 NA TRBV28 16 CASSTSGQALDNEQFF TGTGCCAGCAGTACCTCGGGACAGGCCCTAGACAATGAGCAGTTCTTC
TRBJ2-1 TRBD2 NA TRBV10-3 15 CAISATSAGYNEQFF TGTGCCATCAGTGCAACTAGCGCAGGCTACAATGAGCAGTTCTTC
TRBJ2-3 NA once TRBV4-1 15 CASSQEGLSTDTQYF TGCGCCAGCAGCCAAGAGGGACTTAGCACAGATACGCAGTATTTT
TRBJ2-2 TRBD1 NA TRBV7-2 15 CASDKRTGVSGELFF TGTGCCAGCGACAAGCGGACAGGGGTCTCCGGGGAGCTGTTTTTT
TRBJ1-4 TRBD1 NA TRBV5-4 15 CASSLRDRNNEKLFF TGTGCCAGCAGCTTAAGGGACAGAAATAATGAAAAACTGTTTTTT
TRBJ1-4 TRBD1 NA TRBV6-1 15 CASSSTGATNEKLFF TGTGCCAGCAGTTCAACAGGGGCGACTAATGAAAAACTGTTTTTT
TRBJ1-5 NA NA TRBV5-1 15 CASSWAGGANQPQHF TGCGCCAGCAGCTGGGCGGGGGGCGCAAATCAGCCCCAGCATTTT
TRBJ2-2 TRBD1 NA TRBV7-9 16 CASSTRTGTSTGELFF TGTGCCAGCAGCACAAGGACAGGGACCAGCACCGGGGAGCTGTTTTTT
TRBJ2-5 TRBD2 NA TRBV4-2 16 CASSQELADYQETQYF TGTGCCAGCAGCCAAGAACTAGCGGATTACCAAGAGACCCAGTACTTC
TRBJ2-2 NA NA TRBV5-4 15 CASSFTGLDTGELFF TGTGCCAGCAGCTTTACAGGGTTGGACACCGGGGAGCTGTTTTTT